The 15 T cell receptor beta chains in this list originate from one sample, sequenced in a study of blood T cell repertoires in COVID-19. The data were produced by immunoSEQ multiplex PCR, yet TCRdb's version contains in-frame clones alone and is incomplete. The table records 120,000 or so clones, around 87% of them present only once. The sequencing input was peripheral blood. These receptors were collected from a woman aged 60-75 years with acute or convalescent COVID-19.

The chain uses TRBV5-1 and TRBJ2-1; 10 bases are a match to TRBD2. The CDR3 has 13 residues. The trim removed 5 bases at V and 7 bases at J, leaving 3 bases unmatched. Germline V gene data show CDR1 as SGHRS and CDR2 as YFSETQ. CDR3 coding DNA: TGCGCCAGCAGGCCACTAGCGGGGAATGAGCAGTTCTTC. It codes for CASRPLAGNEQFF. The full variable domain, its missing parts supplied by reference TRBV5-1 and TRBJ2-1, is KAGVTQTPRYLIKTRGQQVTLSCSPISGHRSVSWYQQTPGQGLQFLFEYFSETQRNKGNFPGRFSGRQFSNSRSEMNVSTLELGDSALYLCASRPLAGNEQFFGPGTRLTVL.

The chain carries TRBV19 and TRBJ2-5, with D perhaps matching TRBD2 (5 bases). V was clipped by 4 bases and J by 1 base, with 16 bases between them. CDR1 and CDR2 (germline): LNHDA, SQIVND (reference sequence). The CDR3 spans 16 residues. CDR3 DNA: TGTGCCAGTAGTAAGGTGCTAGCAAAGGGCCAAGAGACCCAGTACTTC. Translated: CASSKVLAKGQETQYF.

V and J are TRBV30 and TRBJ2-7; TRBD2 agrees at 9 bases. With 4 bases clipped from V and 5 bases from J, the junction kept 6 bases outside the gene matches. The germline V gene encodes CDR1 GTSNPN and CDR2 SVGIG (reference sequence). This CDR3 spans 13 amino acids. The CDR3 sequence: CAWTIAGEDEQYF. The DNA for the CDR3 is TGTGCCTGGACTATAGCGGGAGAGGACGAGCAGTACTTC. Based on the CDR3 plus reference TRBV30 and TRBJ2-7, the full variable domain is SQTIHQWPATLVQPVGSPLSLECTVEGTSNPNLYWYRQAAGRGLQLLFYSVGIGQISSEVPQNLSASRPQDRQFILSSKKLLLSDSGFYLCAWTIAGEDEQYFGPGTRLTVT.

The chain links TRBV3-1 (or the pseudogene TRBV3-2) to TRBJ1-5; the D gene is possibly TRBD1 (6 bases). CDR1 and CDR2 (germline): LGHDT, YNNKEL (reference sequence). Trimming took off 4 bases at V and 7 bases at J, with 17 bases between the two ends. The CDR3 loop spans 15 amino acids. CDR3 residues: CASSPTHRDGQPQHF. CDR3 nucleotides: TGTGCCAGCAGCCCCACTCACAGGGACGGCCAGCCCCAGCATTTT.

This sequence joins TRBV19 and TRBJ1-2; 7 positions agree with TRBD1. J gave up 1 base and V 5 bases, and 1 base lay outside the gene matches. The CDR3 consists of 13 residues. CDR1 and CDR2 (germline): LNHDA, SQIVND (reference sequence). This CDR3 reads CASSRDSNYGYTF. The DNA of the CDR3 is TGTGCCAGTAGTCGGGACAGTAACTATGGCTACACCTTC.

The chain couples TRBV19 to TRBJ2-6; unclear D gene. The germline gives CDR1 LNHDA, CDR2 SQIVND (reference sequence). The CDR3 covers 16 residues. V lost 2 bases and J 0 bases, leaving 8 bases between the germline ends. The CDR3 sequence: CASSINSHSGANVLTF. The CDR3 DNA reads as TGTGCCAGTAGTATAAACAGTCACTCTGGGGCCAACGTCCTGACTTTC.

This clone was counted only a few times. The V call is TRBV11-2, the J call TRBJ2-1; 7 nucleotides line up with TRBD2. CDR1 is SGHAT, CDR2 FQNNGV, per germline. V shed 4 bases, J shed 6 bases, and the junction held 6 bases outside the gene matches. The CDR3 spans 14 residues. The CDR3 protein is CASSWAGDGNEQFF. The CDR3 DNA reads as TGTGCCAGCAGCTGGGCGGGAGACGGCAATGAGCAGTTCTTC.

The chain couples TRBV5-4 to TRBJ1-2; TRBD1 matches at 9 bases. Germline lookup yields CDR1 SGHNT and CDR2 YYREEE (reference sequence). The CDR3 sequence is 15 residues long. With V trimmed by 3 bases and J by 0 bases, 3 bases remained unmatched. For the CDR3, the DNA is TGTGCCAGCAGCTGGGACAGGGAAGCTAACTATGGCTACACCTTC. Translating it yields CASSWDREANYGYTF. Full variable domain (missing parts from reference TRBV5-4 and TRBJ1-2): ETGVTQSPTHLIKTRGQQVTLRCSSQSGHNTVSWYQQALGQGPQFIFQYYREEENGRGNFPPRFSGLQFPNYSSELNVNALELDDSALYLCASSWDREANYGYTFGSGTRLTVV.

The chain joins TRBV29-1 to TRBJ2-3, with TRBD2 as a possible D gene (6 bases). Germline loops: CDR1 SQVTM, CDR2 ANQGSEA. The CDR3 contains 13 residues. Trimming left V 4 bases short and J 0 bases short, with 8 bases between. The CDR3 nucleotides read TGCAGCGTTGTTGGGACTAGCACAGATACGCAGTATTTT. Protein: CSVVGTSTDTQYF.

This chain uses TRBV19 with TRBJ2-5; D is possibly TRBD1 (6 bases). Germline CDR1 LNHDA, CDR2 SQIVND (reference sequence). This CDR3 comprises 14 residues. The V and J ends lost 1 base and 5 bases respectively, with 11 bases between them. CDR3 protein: CASSIAGAGETQYF. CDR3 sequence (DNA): TGTGCCAGTAGTATAGCAGGGGCAGGGGAGACCCAGTACTTC.

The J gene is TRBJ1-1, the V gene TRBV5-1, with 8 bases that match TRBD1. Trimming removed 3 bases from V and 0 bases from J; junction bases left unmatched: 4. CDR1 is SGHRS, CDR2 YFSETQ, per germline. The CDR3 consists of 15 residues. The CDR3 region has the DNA TGCGCCAGCAGCTCGGGGGACAGGCTGAACACTGAAGCTTTCTTT. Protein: CASSSGDRLNTEAFF.

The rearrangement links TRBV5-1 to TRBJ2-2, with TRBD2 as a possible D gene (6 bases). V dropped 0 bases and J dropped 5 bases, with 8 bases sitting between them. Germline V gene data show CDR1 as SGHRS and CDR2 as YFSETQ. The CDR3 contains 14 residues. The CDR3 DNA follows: TGCGCCAGCAGCTTGGACGGGGGAACCGGGGAGCTGTTTTTT. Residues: CASSLDGGTGELFF.

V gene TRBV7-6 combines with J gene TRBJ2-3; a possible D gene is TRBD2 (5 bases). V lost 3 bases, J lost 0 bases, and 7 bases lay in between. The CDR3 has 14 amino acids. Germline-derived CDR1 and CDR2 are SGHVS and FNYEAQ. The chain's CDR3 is CASSLDLSTDTQYF. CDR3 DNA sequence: TGTGCCAGCAGCTTGGACTTGAGCACAGATACGCAGTATTTT.

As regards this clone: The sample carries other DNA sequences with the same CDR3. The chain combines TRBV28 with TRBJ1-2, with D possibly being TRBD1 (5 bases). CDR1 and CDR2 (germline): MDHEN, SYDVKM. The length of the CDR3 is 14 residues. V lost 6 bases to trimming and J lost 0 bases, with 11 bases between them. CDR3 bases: TGTGCCAGCAGCCTAAGACAGCCTAACTATGGCTACACCTTC. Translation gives CASSLRQPNYGYTF.

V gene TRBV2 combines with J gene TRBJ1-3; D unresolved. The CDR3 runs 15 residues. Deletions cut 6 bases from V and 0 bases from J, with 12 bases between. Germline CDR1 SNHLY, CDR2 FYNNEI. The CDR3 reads CASRDGLGSGNTIYF. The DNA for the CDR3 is TGTGCCAGCAGGGACGGACTCGGCTCTGGAAACACCATATATTTT. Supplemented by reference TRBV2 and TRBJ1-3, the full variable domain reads EPEVTQTPSHQVTQMGQEVILRCVPISNHLYFYWYRQILGQKVEFLVSFYNNEISEKSEIFDDQFSVERPDGSNFTLKIRSTKLEDSAMYFCASRDGLGSGNTIYFGEGSWLTVV.